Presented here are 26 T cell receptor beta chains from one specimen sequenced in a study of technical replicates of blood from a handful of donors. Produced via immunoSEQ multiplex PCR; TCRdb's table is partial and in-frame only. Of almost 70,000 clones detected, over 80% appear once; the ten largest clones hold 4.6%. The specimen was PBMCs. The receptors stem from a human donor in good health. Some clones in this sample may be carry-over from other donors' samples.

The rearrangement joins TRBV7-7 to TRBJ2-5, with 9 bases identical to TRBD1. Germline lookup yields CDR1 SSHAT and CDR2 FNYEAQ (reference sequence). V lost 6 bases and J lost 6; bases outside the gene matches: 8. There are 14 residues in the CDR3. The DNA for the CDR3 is TGTGCCAGCAGTTTCACAGGGGGCGCGCAGACCCAGTACTTC. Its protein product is CASSFTGGAQTQYF.

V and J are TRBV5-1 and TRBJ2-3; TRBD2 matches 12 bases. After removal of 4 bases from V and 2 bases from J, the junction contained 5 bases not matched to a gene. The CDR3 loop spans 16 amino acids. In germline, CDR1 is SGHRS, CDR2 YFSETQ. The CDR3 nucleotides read TGCGCCAGCAGCGGAGGGACTAGCGGGTACACAGATACGCAGTATTTT. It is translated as CASSGGTSGYTDTQYF.

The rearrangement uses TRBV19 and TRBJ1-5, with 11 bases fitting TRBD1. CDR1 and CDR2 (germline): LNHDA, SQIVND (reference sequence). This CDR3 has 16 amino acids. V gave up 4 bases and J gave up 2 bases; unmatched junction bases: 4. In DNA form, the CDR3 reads TGTGCCAGTAGTACGGGACAGGGGGTCGGCAATCAGCCCCAGCATTTT. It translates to CASSTGQGVGNQPQHF.

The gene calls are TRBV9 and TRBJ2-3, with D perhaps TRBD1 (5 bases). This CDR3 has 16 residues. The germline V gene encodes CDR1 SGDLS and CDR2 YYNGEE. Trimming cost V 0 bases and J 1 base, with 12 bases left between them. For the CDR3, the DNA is TGTGCCAGCAGCGTAGATGCCAGGGTTCGCACAGATACGCAGTATTTT. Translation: CASSVDARVRTDTQYF.

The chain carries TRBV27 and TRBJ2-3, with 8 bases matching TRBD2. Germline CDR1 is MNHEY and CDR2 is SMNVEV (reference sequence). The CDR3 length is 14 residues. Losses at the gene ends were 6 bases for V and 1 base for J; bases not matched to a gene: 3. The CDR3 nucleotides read TGTGCCAGCAGACAGCGGGGGCGCACAGATACGCAGTATTTT. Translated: CASRQRGRTDTQYF.

The DNA of the CDR3 is TGTGCCAGCAGCTCCAGGGTGAACACTGAAGCTTTCTTT. It encodes CASSSRVNTEAFF. The genes are TRBV7-2 and TRBJ1-1; D might be TRBD1 (5 bases). V lost 4 bases, J lost 0 bases, and 6 bases lay in between. This CDR3 is built from 13 residues. CDR1 is SGHTA and CDR2 is FQGNSA in the germline V gene.

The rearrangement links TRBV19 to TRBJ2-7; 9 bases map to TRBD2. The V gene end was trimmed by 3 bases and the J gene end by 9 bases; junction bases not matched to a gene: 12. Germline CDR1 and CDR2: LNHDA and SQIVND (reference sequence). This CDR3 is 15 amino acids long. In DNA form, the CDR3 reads TGTGCCAGTAGTATCTCCGGGACTAGCCGCCTAGGGCAGTACTTC. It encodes CASSISGTSRLGQYF.

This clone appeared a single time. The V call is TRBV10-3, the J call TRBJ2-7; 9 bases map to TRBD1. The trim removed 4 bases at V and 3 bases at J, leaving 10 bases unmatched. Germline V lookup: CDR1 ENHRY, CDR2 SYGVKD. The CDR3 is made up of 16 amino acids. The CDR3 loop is CAISASGGTGYYEQYF. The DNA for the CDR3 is TGTGCCATCAGTGCCTCCGGGGGGACAGGGTACTACGAGCAGTACTTC.

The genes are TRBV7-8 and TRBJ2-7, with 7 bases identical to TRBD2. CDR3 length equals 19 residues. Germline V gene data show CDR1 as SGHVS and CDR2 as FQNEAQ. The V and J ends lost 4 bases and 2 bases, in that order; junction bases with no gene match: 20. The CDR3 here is CASSSRSQKSGTTTYEQYF. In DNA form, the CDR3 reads TGTGCCAGCAGCTCTAGATCCCAAAAATCCGGGACTACCACCTACGAGCAGTACTTC.

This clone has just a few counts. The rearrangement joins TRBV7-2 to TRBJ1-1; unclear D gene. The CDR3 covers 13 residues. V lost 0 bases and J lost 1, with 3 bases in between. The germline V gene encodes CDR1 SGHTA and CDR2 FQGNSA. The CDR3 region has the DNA TGTGCCAGCAGCTTAGCCAGGAACACTGAAGCTTTCTTT. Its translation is CASSLARNTEAFF.

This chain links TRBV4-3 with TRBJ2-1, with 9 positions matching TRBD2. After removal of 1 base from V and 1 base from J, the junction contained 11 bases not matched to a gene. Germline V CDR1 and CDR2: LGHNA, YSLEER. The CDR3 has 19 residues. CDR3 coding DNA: TGCGCCAGCAGCCAAGGAGCTAGCGGGATCCACATATCCTACAATGAGCAGTTCTTC. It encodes CASSQGASGIHISYNEQFF.

CDR3 in amino acids: CASSPGLAGNEQFF. The CDR3 DNA reads TGTGCCAGCAGCCCGGGGCTAGCGGGCAATGAGCAGTTCTTC. V and J are TRBV9 and TRBJ2-1; 8 bases match TRBD2. This CDR3 has 14 residues. Germline lookup yields CDR1 SGDLS and CDR2 YYNGEE. V dropped 4 bases and J dropped 6; count of bases not matched to a gene: 6.

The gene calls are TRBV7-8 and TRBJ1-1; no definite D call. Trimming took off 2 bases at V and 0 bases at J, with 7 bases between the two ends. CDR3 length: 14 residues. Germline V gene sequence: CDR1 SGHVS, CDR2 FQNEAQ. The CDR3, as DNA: TGTGCCAGCAGCTTATCAGAAATGAACACTGAAGCTTTCTTT. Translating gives CASSLSEMNTEAFF. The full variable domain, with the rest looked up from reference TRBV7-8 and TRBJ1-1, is GAGVSQSPRYKVAKRGQDVALRCDPISGHVSLFWYQQALGQGPEFLTYFQNEAQLDKSGLPSDRFFAERPEGSVSTLKIQRTQQEDSAVYLCASSLSEMNTEAFFGQGTRLTVV.

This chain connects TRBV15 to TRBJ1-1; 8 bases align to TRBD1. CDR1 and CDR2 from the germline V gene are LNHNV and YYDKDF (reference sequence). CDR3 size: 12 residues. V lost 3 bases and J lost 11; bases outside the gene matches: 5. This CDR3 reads CATSRTGDSAFF. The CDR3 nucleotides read TGTGCCACCAGCAGGACAGGGGATAGTGCTTTCTTT.

This chain's CDR3 is CASRDTKMRVTQYF. The CDR3 DNA is TGCGCCAGCAGAGACACAAAAATGAGGGTTACGCAGTATTTT. The chain is built from TRBV5-1 and TRBJ2-3; maybe TRBD2 (5 bases). The CDR3 extends over 14 amino acids. Germline V gene lookup returns CDR1 SGHRS and CDR2 YFSETQ. V lost 5 bases and J 8 bases, leaving 18 bases between the germline ends.

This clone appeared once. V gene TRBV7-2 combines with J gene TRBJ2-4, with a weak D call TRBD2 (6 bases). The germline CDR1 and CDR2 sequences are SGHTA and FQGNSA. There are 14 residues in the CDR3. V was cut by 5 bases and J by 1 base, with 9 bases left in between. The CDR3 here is CASSRAGAKNIQYF. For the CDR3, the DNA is TGTGCCAGCAGCAGGGCGGGGGCCAAAAACATTCAGTACTTC.

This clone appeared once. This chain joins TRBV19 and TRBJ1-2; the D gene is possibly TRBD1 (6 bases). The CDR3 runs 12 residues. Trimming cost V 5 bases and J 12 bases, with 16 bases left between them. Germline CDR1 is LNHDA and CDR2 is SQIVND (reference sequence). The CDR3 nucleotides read TGTGCCAGTAGTCAGAACAGGGTGGTGGACACCTTC. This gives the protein CASSQNRVVDTF.

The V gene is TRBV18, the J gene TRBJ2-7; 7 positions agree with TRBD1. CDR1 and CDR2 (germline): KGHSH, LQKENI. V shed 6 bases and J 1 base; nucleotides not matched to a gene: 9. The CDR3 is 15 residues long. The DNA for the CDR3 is TGTGCCAGCTCGCTCCGGGACAGATTTTCCTACGAGCAGTACTTC. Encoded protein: CASSLRDRFSYEQYF.

Written as DNA, the CDR3 is TGTGCCAGCAGTGAAGTAGGGGGCAGTCAAGAGACCCAGTACTTC. Translating it yields CASSEVGGSQETQYF. This chain uses TRBV2 with TRBJ2-5, with 7 bases aligning to TRBD1. The CDR3 has 15 amino acids. The J segment lost 2 bases and the V segment lost 1 base, leaving 4 bases of the junction unmatched. Germline V lookup: CDR1 SNHLY, CDR2 FYNNEI.

DNA of the CDR3: TGTGCCAGTACCATACGGGGCCGACAGGGGGTGGGAGCTTTCTTT. Residues: CASTIRGRQGVGAFF. This sequence joins TRBV19 and TRBJ1-1, with TRBD1 matching over 9 bases. Germline CDR1 and CDR2: LNHDA and SQIVND (reference sequence). The CDR3 contains 15 residues. The V gene end was trimmed by 7 bases and the J gene end by 10 bases; junction bases not matched to a gene: 16.

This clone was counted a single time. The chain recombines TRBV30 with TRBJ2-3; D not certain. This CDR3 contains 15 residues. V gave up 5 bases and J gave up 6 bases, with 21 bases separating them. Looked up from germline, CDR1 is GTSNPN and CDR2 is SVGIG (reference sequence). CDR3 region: CAWSSVPPPQDTQYF. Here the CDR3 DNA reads TGTGCCTGGTCCTCCGTGCCCCCTCCCCAGGATACGCAGTATTTT. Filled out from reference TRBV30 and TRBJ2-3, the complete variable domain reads SQTIHQWPATLVQPVGSPLSLECTVEGTSNPNLYWYRQAAGRGLQLLFYSVGIGQISSEVPQNLSASRPQDRQFILSSKKLLLSDSGFYLCAWSSVPPPQDTQYFGPGTRLTVL.

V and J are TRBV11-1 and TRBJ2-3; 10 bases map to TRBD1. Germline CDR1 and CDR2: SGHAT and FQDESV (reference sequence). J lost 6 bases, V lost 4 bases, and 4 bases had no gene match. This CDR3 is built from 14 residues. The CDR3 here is CASSSRDRGDTQYF. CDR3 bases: TGTGCCAGCAGCTCCAGGGACAGGGGTGATACGCAGTATTTT.

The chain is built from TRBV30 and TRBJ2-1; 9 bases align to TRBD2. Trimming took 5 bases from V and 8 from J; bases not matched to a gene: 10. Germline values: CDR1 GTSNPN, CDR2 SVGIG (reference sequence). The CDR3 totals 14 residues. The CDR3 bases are TGTGCCTGGGGGGTGTCGAGCGGGAGGCATGAGCAGTTCTTC. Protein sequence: CAWGVSSGRHEQFF. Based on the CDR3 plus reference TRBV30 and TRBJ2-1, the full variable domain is SQTIHQWPATLVQPVGSPLSLECTVEGTSNPNLYWYRQAAGRGLQLLFYSVGIGQISSEVPQNLSASRPQDRQFILSSKKLLLSDSGFYLCAWGVSSGRHEQFFGPGTRLTVL.

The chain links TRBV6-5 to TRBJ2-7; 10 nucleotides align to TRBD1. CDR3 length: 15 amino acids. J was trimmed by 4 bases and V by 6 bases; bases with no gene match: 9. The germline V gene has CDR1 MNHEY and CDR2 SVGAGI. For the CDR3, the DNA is TGTGCCAGCAGACGAGAGGGACAGGGGTTATACGAGCAGTACTTC. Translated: CASRREGQGLYEQYF.

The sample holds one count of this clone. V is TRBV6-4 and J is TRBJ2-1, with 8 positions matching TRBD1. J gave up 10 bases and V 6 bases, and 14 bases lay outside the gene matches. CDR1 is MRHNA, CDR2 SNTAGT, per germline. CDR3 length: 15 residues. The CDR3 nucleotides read TGTGCCAGCAGCCCCGGGGGCAGGGGGCCGGAAGAGCAGTTCTTC. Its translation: CASSPGGRGPEEQFF.

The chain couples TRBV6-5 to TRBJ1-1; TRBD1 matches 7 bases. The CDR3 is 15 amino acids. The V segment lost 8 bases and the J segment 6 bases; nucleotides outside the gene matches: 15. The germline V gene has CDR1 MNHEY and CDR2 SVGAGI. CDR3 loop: CASSTRQGGRAEAFF. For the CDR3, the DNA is TGTGCCAGCTCAACCAGACAGGGAGGAAGGGCTGAAGCTTTCTTT.